A single sample gave rise to the 6 T cell receptor beta chains below, sequenced in a study of cytomegalovirus exposure and HLA in healthy donors. PCR primers comprised 60 Vbeta and 13 Jbeta primers. Repertoires were generated with immunoSEQ multiplex PCR, while TCRdb's copy carries only in-frame clones and drops some. In the table there are under 200,000 clones, around 69% of which are singletons. Specimen: PBMCs. These receptor sequences come from a woman aged 30 to 39 in good health and CMV-seronegative.

This chain connects TRBV5-1 to TRBJ2-7; TRBD2 aligns across 8 bases. The CDR3 loop spans 18 amino acids. V lost 0 bases, J lost 2 bases, and 13 bases stayed unmatched. Germline V gene sequence: CDR1 SGHRS, CDR2 YFSETQ. CDR3 in DNA: TGCGCCAGCAGCTTGGCCGCCTCGGGGGGGAGCCTTACCTACGAGCAGTACTTC. As protein: CASSLAASGGSLTYEQYF.

V usage is TRBV7-6 and J usage is TRBJ2-1; 7 bases match TRBD2. V dropped 5 bases and J dropped 1; count of bases not matched to a gene: 2. The CDR3 contains 14 residues. CDR1 is SGHVS, CDR2 FNYEAQ, per germline. CDR3 in amino acids: CASSPGLSYNEQFF. In DNA, the CDR3 is TGTGCCAGCAGCCCGGGACTATCCTACAATGAGCAGTTCTTC.

The chain couples TRBV11-3 to TRBJ2-7; no firm D call. CDR1 and CDR2 from the germline V gene are SGHNT and YENEEA. The length of the CDR3 is 14 residues. V lost 1 base, J lost 6 bases, and 13 bases lay in between. The CDR3 sequence is CASSLVRSLREQYF. The CDR3 nucleotides are TGTGCCAGCAGCTTAGTCAGATCCCTCCGCGAGCAGTACTTC.

This chain links TRBV7-9 with TRBJ1-1, with D perhaps matching TRBD1 (5 bases). The germline CDR1 and CDR2 sequences are SEHNR and FQNEAQ (reference sequence). Trimming removed 5 bases from V and 5 bases from J, with 15 bases in between. The CDR3 contains 14 residues. CDR3 in DNA: TGTGCCAGCAGCACCCGGGACTTGGTTACTGAAGCTTTCTTT. Translating gives CASSTRDLVTEAFF.

The CDR3 loop reads CASSSGTSGSSSEQFF. Written as DNA, the CDR3 is TGTGCCAGCAGTTCGGGGACTAGCGGGAGTTCTTCTGAGCAGTTCTTC. This chain links TRBV5-4 with TRBJ2-1; 14 bases are a match to TRBD2. CDR1 and CDR2 (germline): SGHNT, YYREEE (reference sequence). The CDR3 covers 16 residues. The V gene end was trimmed by 5 bases and the J gene end by 9 bases; junction bases not matched to a gene: 10.

The chain carries TRBV5-5 and TRBJ1-4, with no clear D. The CDR3 is 15 residues long. The germline CDR1 and CDR2 sequences are SGHKS and YYEKEE (reference sequence). Trimming removed 1 base from V and 7 bases from J, with 14 bases in between. CDR3 bases: TGTGCCAGCAGCTTGTATCCCGGTGATATTGAAAAACTGTTTTTT. This encodes CASSLYPGDIEKLFF.